This passage covers 7 T cell receptor beta chains from one sample sequenced in a study of technical replicates of blood from a handful of donors. The protocol was immunoSEQ multiplex PCR, while the TCRdb copy is restricted to in-frame clones and leaves out a portion. The sample holds about 81,000 clones, under 97% seen once. Sequencing used T cells isolated from PBMCs. All receptors come from a human donor in good health.

The chain links TRBV27 to TRBJ2-2, with D maybe TRBD2 (6 bases). Trimming removed 4 bases from V and 7 bases from J, with 13 bases in between. CDR1 MNHEY and CDR2 SMNVEV come from the germline V gene (reference sequence). This CDR3 region has 14 residues. CDR3: CASSSLAGIGELFF. The CDR3, as DNA: TGTGCCAGCAGTTCCTTGGCGGGAATCGGGGAGCTGTTTTTT.

V gene TRBV4-2 combines with J gene TRBJ2-1; 10 bases are a match to TRBD2. The length of the CDR3 is 17 residues. V was pared by 0 bases and J by 4 bases, with 6 bases of the junction left unmatched. Germline CDR1 and CDR2: LGHNA and YNFKEQ. The CDR3 sequence is CASSQDRGTSEYNEQFF. The CDR3 nucleotides are TGTGCCAGCAGCCAAGATCGGGGGACTAGCGAGTACAATGAGCAGTTCTTC.

The DNA for the CDR3 is TGTGCCAGCAAGGAGGTCTTAAGTACCGGAGCTTTCTTT. Translating gives CASKEVLSTGAFF. V is TRBV6-1 and J is TRBJ1-1; no clear D gene. Trimming took 7 bases from V and 10 from J, leaving 19 bases between them. Germline CDR1 and CDR2: MNHNS and SASEGT. The CDR3 is 13 amino acids.

The V and J genes are TRBV27 and TRBJ2-5; 8 bases fit TRBD2. Germline loops: CDR1 MNHEY, CDR2 SMNVEV (reference sequence). The V and J ends lost 6 bases and 5 bases, in that order; junction bases with no gene match: 8. The CDR3 is 14 residues long. The CDR3 region has the DNA TGTGCCAGCAGGAACGGGAGGGCGATGGAGACCCAGTACTTC. Translated, it gives CASRNGRAMETQYF.

The chain is built from TRBV6-1 and TRBJ2-6; 7 bases agree with TRBD1. This CDR3 spans 14 amino acids. The germline CDR1 and CDR2 sequences are MNHNS and SASEGT. V lost 7 bases to trimming and J lost 2 bases; unmatched junction nucleotides: 2. In DNA form, the CDR3 reads TGTGCCAGCACACAGGGGCCTGGGGCCAACGTCCTGACTTTC. The encoded protein is CASTQGPGANVLTF.

The chain is built from TRBV19 and TRBJ1-2, with 7 bases fitting TRBD1. Germline CDR1 is LNHDA and CDR2 is SQIVND (reference sequence). This CDR3 contains 14 residues. V shed 6 bases and J 8 bases; nucleotides not matched to a gene: 12. The CDR3 DNA sequence: TGTGCCAGTAGCCCGTTCGACAGGGACGTGGGCTACACCTTC. This gives the protein CASSPFDRDVGYTF.

The genes are TRBV5-1 and TRBJ2-5; 10 nucleotides agree with TRBD2. Germline V gene sequence: CDR1 SGHRS, CDR2 YFSETQ. The CDR3 is made up of 15 amino acids. The J segment lost 2 bases and the V segment lost 4 bases, leaving 5 bases of the junction unmatched. CDR3 loop: CASSLLAGAQETQYF. The DNA of the CDR3 is TGCGCCAGCAGCCTGCTAGCGGGAGCGCAAGAGACCCAGTACTTC.